The clone carrying this TCR beta chain appeared once. What it binds is unknown. Recent acute infections and vaccinations were absent in the healthy HIV-negative adult donors. Sorted subsets were amplified in replicate PCRs using 200 ng DNA, around 30,000 T cell genomes. The data were produced by immunoSEQ multiplex PCR, yet TCRdb's version contains in-frame clones alone and is incomplete. Of about 1.5 million clones detected, around 98% appear once; the ten largest clones hold around 0.47%. Between the trimmed V and J ends, which lost 2 bases and 7 bases, there was a span of 12 bases. The CDR3 loop spans 13 amino acids. Germline V gene data show CDR1 as MNHEY and CDR2 as SMNVEV (reference sequence). The entry originates in a study of shared clonotypes between healthy human individuals. Whole-study findings and limits: Generally, naive subsets came out with larger estimated richness than memory subsets.

This chain uses TRBV27 with TRBJ2-7; D not resolved. The sequence derives from a man younger than 40 in good health. Sequencing used naive CD4+ T cells sorted from blood. Noted subset: CD45RA+ positively selected. Here the CDR3 DNA reads TGTGCCAGCAGTTTAATATCCTACGCAGAGCAGTACTTC. Protein: CASSLISYAEQYF.